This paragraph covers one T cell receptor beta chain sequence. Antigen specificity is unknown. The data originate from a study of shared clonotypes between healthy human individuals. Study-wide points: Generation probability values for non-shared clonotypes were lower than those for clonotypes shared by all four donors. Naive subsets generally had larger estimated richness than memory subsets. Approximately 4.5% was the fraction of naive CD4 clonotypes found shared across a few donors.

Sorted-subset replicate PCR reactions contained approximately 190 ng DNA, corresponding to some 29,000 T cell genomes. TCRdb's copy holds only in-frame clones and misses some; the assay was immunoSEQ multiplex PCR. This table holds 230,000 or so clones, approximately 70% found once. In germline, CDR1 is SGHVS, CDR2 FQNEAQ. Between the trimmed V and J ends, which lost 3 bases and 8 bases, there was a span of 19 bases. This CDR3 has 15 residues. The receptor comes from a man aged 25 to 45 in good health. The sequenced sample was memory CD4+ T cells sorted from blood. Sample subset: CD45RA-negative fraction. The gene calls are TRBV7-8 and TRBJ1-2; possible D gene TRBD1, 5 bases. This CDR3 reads CASSLAYRRLEGYTF. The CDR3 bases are TGTGCCAGCAGCTTGGCCTACAGGAGATTGGAAGGCTACACCTTC.